The clone carrying this T cell receptor (beta chain) was observed once. The sample holds other DNA sequences that translate to the same CDR3. The data derive from a study of T cell changes during pregnancy in multiple sclerosis. The CDR3 loop spans 15 amino acids. Germline values: CDR1 MNHEY, CDR2 SVGAGI. The germline V and J ends were trimmed by 6 bases and 4 bases, with 18 bases remaining between them. The table came from immunoSEQ multiplex PCR; TCRdb's copy has only in-frame clones and leaves some out. Of nearly 60,000 clones listed, about 90% are singletons. The input for sequencing was CD4+ T cells from peripheral blood mononuclear cells, taken after pregnancy. The receptor was derived from a female donor in good health, enrolled as a control in a pregnancy study. The rearrangement uses TRBV6-5 and TRBJ1-1; no clear D. CDR3 region: CASSDIPAGSTEAFF. CDR3 DNA: TGTGCCAGCAGCGATATCCCGGCGGGAAGCACTGAAGCTTTCTTT.